Below are 31 T cell receptor beta chains sequenced from a single sample in a study of shared clonotypes between healthy human individuals. Produced via immunoSEQ multiplex PCR; TCRdb's table is partial and in-frame only. Of more than 1 million clones listed, about four fifths are singletons. The sequenced material came from memory CD4+ T cells from PBMCs. Subset described: CD45RA-negative fraction. These receptors all stem from a man aged 18 to 30 in good health. Some clones in this sample may be carry-over from other donors' samples.

This chain uses TRBV7-9 with TRBJ1-1; TRBD1 agrees at 7 bases. This CDR3 region has 16 residues. CDR1 and CDR2 (germline): SEHNR, FQNEAQ (reference sequence). V lost 5 bases to trimming and J lost 1 base; unmatched junction nucleotides: 10. The CDR3 coding sequence is TGTGCCAGCAGCAGAGCCCGGGACAGCTCGAACACTGAAGCTTTCTTT. This sequence encodes CASSRARDSSNTEAFF. The full variable domain, rest sourced from reference TRBV7-9 and TRBJ1-1, is DTGVSQNPRHKITKRGQNVTFRCDPISEHNRLYWYRQTLGQGPEFLTYFQNEAQLEKSRLLSDRFSAERPKGSFSTLEIQRTEQGDSAMYLCASSRARDSSNTEAFFGQGTRLTVV.

Comments on this clone: This sample includes further DNA sequences coding for the same CDR3. The V and J genes are TRBV29-1 and TRBJ2-3; D not certain. Trimming took off 3 bases at V and 0 bases at J, with 4 bases between the two ends. CDR1 and CDR2 from the germline V gene are SQVTM and ANQGSEA. CDR3 length equals 12 residues. This chain's CDR3 is CSVDGSTDTQYF. CDR3 nucleotides: TGCAGCGTTGATGGGAGCACAGATACGCAGTATTTT.

This clone came up a few times. CDR3 bases: TGTGCCAGCAGCTCGGTTAGTTGGAACTATGGCTACACCTTC. Its translation is CASSSVSWNYGYTF. This chain uses TRBV7-9 with TRBJ1-2; the D is unclear. Trimming took off 4 bases at V and 2 bases at J, with 11 bases between the two ends. Germline V gene sequence: CDR1 SEHNR, CDR2 FQNEAQ (reference sequence). The CDR3 has 14 residues.

The V gene is TRBV30, the J gene TRBJ1-4; possibly TRBD1 for D (6 bases). The V gene lost 7 bases and the J gene lost 0 bases, with 18 bases spanning the gap. This CDR3 has 16 amino acids. The germline V gene encodes CDR1 GTSNPN and CDR2 SVGIG (reference sequence). The CDR3 DNA sequence: TGTGCCTTCCGTGACAGGAGGGGAGCAACTAATGAAAAACTGTTTTTT. Translated: CAFRDRRGATNEKLFF.

This sequence joins TRBV5-1 and TRBJ2-7; a weak D match, TRBD1 (6 bases). In germline, CDR1 is SGHRS, CDR2 YFSETQ. The germline V and J ends were trimmed by 0 bases and 4 bases, with 11 bases remaining between them. The CDR3 spans 14 residues. The CDR3 DNA reads as TGCGCCAGCAGCTTGGGGGGGCAGGCATACGAGCAGTACTTC. It is translated as CASSLGGQAYEQYF.

The chain employs TRBV28 and TRBJ1-5; the D is unclear. The CDR3 has 13 amino acids. V dropped 2 bases and J dropped 3 bases, with 5 bases sitting between them. Germline V gene sequence: CDR1 MDHEN, CDR2 SYDVKM. In DNA form, the CDR3 reads TGTGCCAGCAGTTTAGTGACCAATCAGCCCCAGCATTTT. Its translation is CASSLVTNQPQHF.

The genes are TRBV9 and TRBJ1-2; no reliable D call. Germline V lookup: CDR1 SGDLS, CDR2 YYNGEE. V was clipped by 0 bases and J by 4 bases, with 7 bases between them. The CDR3 is 13 residues long. Here the CDR3 DNA reads TGTGCCAGCAGCGTAGATCAGGCCTATGGCTACACCTTC. Its protein product is CASSVDQAYGYTF.

This clone was recorded only once. The chain links TRBV30 to TRBJ2-5; 7 bases agree with TRBD2. The CDR3 has 16 amino acids. The V gene end was trimmed by 0 bases and the J gene end by 2 bases; junction bases not matched to a gene: 9. The V gene's germline CDR1 is GTSNPN and CDR2 SVGIG (reference sequence). In DNA, the CDR3 is TGTGCCTGGAGTGTCTTGGCGGGAGCCGATCAAGAGACCCAGTACTTC. Its protein product is CAWSVLAGADQETQYF.

The V call is TRBV28, the J call TRBJ2-3; 7 bases match TRBD2. Germline V gene lookup returns CDR1 MDHEN and CDR2 SYDVKM. This CDR3 is 16 amino acids long. Unmatched junction bases numbered 12, after V lost 7 bases and J lost 2 bases. CDR3 amino acids: CASNLLGRAATDTQYF. CDR3 coding DNA: TGTGCCAGCAATCTACTAGGGAGGGCGGCCACAGATACGCAGTATTTT.

The rearrangement uses TRBV28 and TRBJ2-1, with D tentatively TRBD2 (6 bases). V was shortened by 5 bases and J by 0 bases, with 20 bases between the two germline ends. The germline gives CDR1 MDHEN, CDR2 SYDVKM. This CDR3 has 18 residues. CDR3 DNA sequence: TGTGCCAGCAGTCCCCCACGACTAGTCCAATACTCCTACAATGAGCAGTTCTTC. Amino acids: CASSPPRLVQYSYNEQFF. The full variable domain, with the rest looked up from reference TRBV28 and TRBJ2-1, is DVKVTQSSRYLVKRTGEKVFLECVQDMDHENMFWYRQDPGLGLRLIYFSYDVKMKEKGDIPEGYSVSREKKERFSLILESASTNQTSMYLCASSPPRLVQYSYNEQFFGPGTRLTVL.

This clone has at least ten counts. The V call is TRBV29-1, the J call TRBJ2-7; D perhaps matches TRBD2 (5 bases). Germline assignment: CDR1 SQVTM and CDR2 ANQGSEA. V lost 4 bases and J lost 12, with 13 bases in between. The length of the CDR3 is 10 residues. The CDR3 protein is CSVVSRGPYF. The DNA of the CDR3 is TGCAGCGTTGTCTCGAGAGGGCCGTACTTC.

The chain has TRBV18 and TRBJ2-2; 9 nucleotides line up with TRBD2. CDR1 and CDR2 (germline): KGHSH, LQKENI. The CDR3 loop spans 15 amino acids. V lost 4 bases and J lost 5; bases outside the gene matches: 5. The CDR3 spells CASSRGTSRTGELFF. CDR3 DNA: TGTGCCAGCTCACGGGGGACTAGCAGAACCGGGGAGCTGTTTTTT.

The rearrangement links TRBV7-8 to TRBJ1-1; no clear D gene. CDR1 SGHVS and CDR2 FQNEAQ come from the germline V gene. This CDR3 spans 13 amino acids. V lost 5 bases and J lost 3, with 10 bases in between. The CDR3 DNA reads TGTGCCAGCAGCATGGATCGGGACACTGAAGCTTTCTTT. Amino acids: CASSMDRDTEAFF. Complete variable domain (other parts from reference TRBV7-8 and TRBJ1-1): GAGVSQSPRYKVAKRGQDVALRCDPISGHVSLFWYQQALGQGPEFLTYFQNEAQLDKSGLPSDRFFAERPEGSVSTLKIQRTQQEDSAVYLCASSMDRDTEAFFGQGTRLTVV.

V usage is TRBV28 and J usage is TRBJ1-4, with D tentatively TRBD1 (6 bases). CDR1 and CDR2 (germline): MDHEN, SYDVKM. The CDR3 covers 14 residues. The V end lost 10 bases, the J end lost 2 bases, and 14 bases lay between the germline ends. DNA for the CDR3: TGTGCCACCATTGAGACAGGCACTAATGAAAAACTGTTTTTT. Amino acids: CATIETGTNEKLFF. The whole variable domain, filled in from reference TRBV28 and TRBJ1-4, reads DVKVTQSSRYLVKRTGEKVFLECVQDMDHENMFWYRQDPGLGLRLIYFSYDVKMKEKGDIPEGYSVSREKKERFSLILESASTNQTSMYLCATIETGTNEKLFFGSGTQLSVL.

The rearrangement joins TRBV20-1 to TRBJ1-2, with a weak D call TRBD1 (5 bases). Deletions cut 6 bases from V and 13 bases from J, with 15 bases between. CDR3 size: 10 residues. The germline gives CDR1 DFQATT, CDR2 SNEGSKA (reference sequence). CDR3 sequence: CSASGKSATF. The CDR3 nucleotides are TGCAGTGCATCAGGGAAGTCCGCCACCTTC.

V is TRBV4-1 and J is TRBJ2-1; 13 bases fit TRBD2. In germline, CDR1 is MGHRA, CDR2 YSYEKL. This CDR3 contains 16 residues. V was pared by 4 bases and J by 0 bases, with 0 bases of the junction left unmatched. In DNA form, the CDR3 reads TGCGCCAGCAGCCGGACTAGCGGGAGCTCCTACAATGAGCAGTTCTTC. Residues: CASSRTSGSSYNEQFF.

This chain links TRBV28 with TRBJ2-3; possibly TRBD1 for D (7 bases). Between the trimmed V and J ends, which lost 5 bases and 6 bases, there was a span of 15 bases. The germline V gene encodes CDR1 MDHEN and CDR2 SYDVKM. The CDR3 consists of 14 residues. CDR3 in amino acids: CASSPIQGRDTQYF. CDR3 nucleotides: TGTGCCAGCAGTCCAATACAGGGGAGGGATACGCAGTATTTT. The whole variable domain, remainder taken from reference TRBV28 and TRBJ2-3, is DVKVTQSSRYLVKRTGEKVFLECVQDMDHENMFWYRQDPGLGLRLIYFSYDVKMKEKGDIPEGYSVSREKKERFSLILESASTNQTSMYLCASSPIQGRDTQYFGPGTRLTVL.

The chain joins TRBV5-4 to TRBJ2-7, with D perhaps matching TRBD1 (5 bases). Germline V gives CDR1 SGHNT, CDR2 YYREEE (reference sequence). Trimming stripped 2 bases from V and 4 bases from J, with 13 bases between. The CDR3 runs 14 residues. The CDR3 DNA follows: TGTGCCAGCAGCTTTGTACCAGGGCAGTACGAGCAGTACTTC. Translation gives CASSFVPGQYEQYF.

The chain links TRBV6-6 to TRBJ2-5, with D possibly being TRBD2 (6 bases). The DNA end favors TRBJ2-7, so the J call may be wrong. This CDR3 has 14 amino acids. Germline V gives CDR1 MNHNY, CDR2 SVGAGI (reference sequence). In nucleotides, the CDR3 is TGTGCCAGCAGGCCAAGTCGGGAGAGCGTCGAGCAGTACTTC. This encodes CASRPSRESVEQYF.

The rearrangement joins TRBV5-1 to TRBJ1-4, with 10 bases aligning to TRBD1. From germline, CDR1 is SGHRS and CDR2 YFSETQ. This CDR3 is 16 amino acids long. V lost 0 bases and J lost 7; bases outside the gene matches: 6. In DNA form, the CDR3 reads TGCGCCAGCAGCTTGGGACAGGGGGCGATTGGTGAAAAACTGTTTTTT. This encodes CASSLGQGAIGEKLFF.

The chain links TRBV7-8 to TRBJ1-5; maybe TRBD1 (5 bases). Germline-derived CDR1 and CDR2 are SGHVS and FQNEAQ. Trimming pared 4 bases from V and 4 bases from J, leaving 17 bases between. The CDR3 extends over 16 amino acids. The CDR3 loop is CASSSPAGLSNQPQHF. CDR3 sequence (DNA): TGTGCCAGCAGCTCTCCCGCGGGACTGTCTAATCAGCCCCAGCATTTT.

This chain joins TRBV7-2 and TRBJ2-7, with 7 bases matching TRBD2. With V trimmed by 5 bases and J by 4 bases, 8 bases remained unmatched. The CDR3 consists of 14 residues. The germline V gene has CDR1 SGHTA and CDR2 FQGNSA. In DNA, the CDR3 is TGTGCCAGCAGCCCAAGGAGCGGGACTTACGAGCAGTACTTC. Translated, it gives CASSPRSGTYEQYF.

V gene TRBV27 combines with J gene TRBJ1-1, with a weak D call TRBD1 (6 bases). This CDR3 is 15 amino acids long. Trimming cost V 6 bases and J 4 bases, with 18 bases left between them. Germline CDR1 reads MNHEY; CDR2 reads SMNVEV (reference sequence). This chain's CDR3 is CASRSWGTRSTEAFF. CDR3 sequence (DNA): TGTGCCAGCAGATCATGGGGGACACGTAGCACTGAAGCTTTCTTT.

This chain connects TRBV6-1 to TRBJ2-7; 9 positions match TRBD1. From germline, CDR1 is MNHNS and CDR2 SASEGT. The CDR3 runs 13 residues. V was clipped by 8 bases and J by 4 bases; unmatched bases: 6. The DNA for the CDR3 is TGTGCCAGCGACGGAGGACAGGGGTACGAGCAGTACTTC. This gives the protein CASDGGQGYEQYF.

This clone was found a few times. V gene TRBV5-4 combines with J gene TRBJ2-3, with D maybe TRBD1 (5 bases). Germline V lookup: CDR1 SGHNT, CDR2 YYREEE (reference sequence). V was shortened by 1 base and J by 3 bases, with 12 bases between the two germline ends. The CDR3 length is 15 residues. CDR3 sequence (DNA): TGTGCCAGCAGCTTGCCAGACAGAGGAACAGATACGCAGTATTTT. Its protein is CASSLPDRGTDTQYF.

This clone was counted a few times. The sample holds other DNA sequences that translate to the same CDR3. The chain uses TRBV5-5 and TRBJ1-4, with 9 bases that match TRBD1. Germline V lookup: CDR1 SGHKS, CDR2 YYEKEE (reference sequence). V trimming: 4 bases; J trimming: 6 bases; junction bases outside the gene matches: 4. The CDR3 contains 14 residues. The CDR3 loop is CASSGGQGYEKLFF. The CDR3 DNA is TGTGCCAGCAGCGGGGGACAGGGATATGAAAAACTGTTTTTT.

The rearrangement links TRBV2 to TRBJ1-4, with D unresolved. Germline CDR1 and CDR2: SNHLY and FYNNEI. V gave up 7 bases and J gave up 8 bases, with 17 bases separating them. This CDR3 has 14 residues. The CDR3 sequence is CASKVEAGEEKLFF. The CDR3 DNA sequence: TGTGCCAGCAAAGTTGAGGCAGGAGAAGAAAAACTGTTTTTT.

J is TRBJ2-5 and V is TRBV7-2; 8 nucleotides align to TRBD2. Germline V gene data show CDR1 as SGHTA and CDR2 as FQGNSA. The CDR3 extends over 15 amino acids. Unmatched junction bases numbered 4, after V lost 3 bases and J lost 1 base. CDR3 coding DNA: TGTGCCAGCAGCTTTGCGGGAGGACCCCAAGAGACCCAGTACTTC. This codes for CASSFAGGPQETQYF.

The V call is TRBV12-5, the J call TRBJ2-3; TRBD2 agrees at 8 bases. V lost 2 bases to trimming and J lost 4 bases; unmatched junction nucleotides: 14. Germline assignment: CDR1 LGHNT and CDR2 FRNRAP. This CDR3 is 18 amino acids long. CDR3 coding DNA: TGTGCTAGTGGTTTGCCCTCGAGGGGCGGGAGGAGTGCAGATACGCAGTATTTT. Translated: CASGLPSRGGRSADTQYF.

The CDR3 sequence: CASSLDGREADTQYF. CDR3 sequence (DNA): TGTGCCAGCAGCTTGGATGGCAGGGAGGCAGATACGCAGTATTTT. V is TRBV5-6 and J is TRBJ2-3, with D possibly TRBD2 on 6 matching bases. V was cut by 0 bases and J by 4 bases, with 12 bases left in between. Looked up from germline, CDR1 is SGHDT and CDR2 is YYEEEE. The CDR3 length is 15 residues.

The chain recombines TRBV5-6 with TRBJ2-1, with D perhaps assigned TRBD1 or TRBD2 (5 bases each). Germline-derived CDR1 and CDR2 are SGHDT and YYEEEE. The CDR3 contains 15 residues. The ends were cut back, 4 bases at V and 11 bases at J, with 22 bases in the middle. The CDR3 sequence is CASSPLGQAGTKQFF. The CDR3 coding sequence is TGTGCCAGCAGCCCCCTTGGTCAGGCAGGGACGAAGCAGTTCTTC.